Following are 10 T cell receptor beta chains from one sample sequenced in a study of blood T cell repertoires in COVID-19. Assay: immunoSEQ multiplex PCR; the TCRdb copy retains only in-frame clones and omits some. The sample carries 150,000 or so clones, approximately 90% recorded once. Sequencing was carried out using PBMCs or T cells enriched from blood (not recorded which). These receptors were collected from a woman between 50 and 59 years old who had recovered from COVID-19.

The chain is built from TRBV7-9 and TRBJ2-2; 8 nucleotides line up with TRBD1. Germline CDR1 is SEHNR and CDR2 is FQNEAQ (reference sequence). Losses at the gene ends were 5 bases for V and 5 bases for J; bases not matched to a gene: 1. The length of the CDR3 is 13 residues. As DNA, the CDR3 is TGTGCCAGCAGCAGGACAGGGACCGGGGAGCTGTTTTTT. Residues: CASSRTGTGELFF.

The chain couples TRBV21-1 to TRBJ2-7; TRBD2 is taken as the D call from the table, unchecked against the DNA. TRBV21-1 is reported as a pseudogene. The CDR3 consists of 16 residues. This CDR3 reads CASSKALRAGAYEQYF. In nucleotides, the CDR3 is TGTGCCAGCAGCAAAGCGCTTCGAGCGGGGGCCTACGAGCAGTACTTC.

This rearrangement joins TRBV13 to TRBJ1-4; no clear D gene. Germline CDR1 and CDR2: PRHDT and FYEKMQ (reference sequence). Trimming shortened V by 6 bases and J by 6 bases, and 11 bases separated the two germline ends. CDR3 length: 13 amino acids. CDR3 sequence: CASRGSPDEKLFF. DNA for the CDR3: TGTGCCAGCAGGGGGAGCCCCGATGAAAAACTGTTTTTT. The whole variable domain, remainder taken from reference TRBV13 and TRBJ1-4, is AAGVIQSPRHLIKEKRETATLKCYPIPRHDTVYWYQQGPGQDPQFLISFYEKMQSDKGSIPDRFSAQQFSDYHSELNMSSLELGDSALYFCASRGSPDEKLFFGSGTQLSVL.

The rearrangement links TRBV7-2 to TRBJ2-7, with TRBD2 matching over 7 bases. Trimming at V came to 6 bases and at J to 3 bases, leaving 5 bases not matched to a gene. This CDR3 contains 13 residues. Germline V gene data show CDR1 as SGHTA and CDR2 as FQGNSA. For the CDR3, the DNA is TGTGCCAGCAGAGTGAGCGGGGTCTACGAGCAGTACTTC. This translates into CASRVSGVYEQYF.

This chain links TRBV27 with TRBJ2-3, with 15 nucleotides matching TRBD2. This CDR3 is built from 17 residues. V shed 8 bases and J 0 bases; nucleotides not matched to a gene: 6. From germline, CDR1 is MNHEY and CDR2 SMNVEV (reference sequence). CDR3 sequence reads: CASRTSGGVSSTDTQYF. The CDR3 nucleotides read TGTGCCAGCCGGACTAGCGGGGGGGTTAGTAGCACAGATACGCAGTATTTT.

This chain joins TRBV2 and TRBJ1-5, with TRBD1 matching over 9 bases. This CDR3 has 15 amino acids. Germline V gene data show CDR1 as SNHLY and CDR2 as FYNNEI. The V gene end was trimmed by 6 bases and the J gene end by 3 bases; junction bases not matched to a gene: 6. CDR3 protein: CASRRGDRANQPQHF. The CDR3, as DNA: TGTGCCAGCAGACGTGGGGACAGGGCCAATCAGCCCCAGCATTTT. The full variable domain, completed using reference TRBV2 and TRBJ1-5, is EPEVTQTPSHQVTQMGQEVILRCVPISNHLYFYWYRQILGQKVEFLVSFYNNEISEKSEIFDDQFSVERPDGSNFTLKIRSTKLEDSAMYFCASRRGDRANQPQHFGDGTRLSIL.

The CDR3 nucleotides read TGCGCCAGCAGCCAACCTAGGACTAGCGGGGGGGCCGGGGAGCTGTTTTTT. Its protein product is CASSQPRTSGGAGELFF. The rearrangement uses TRBV4-1 and TRBJ2-2; 15 nucleotides line up with TRBD2. This CDR3 has 17 residues. Germline CDR1 reads MGHRA; CDR2 reads YSYEKL. V gave up 2 bases and J gave up 6 bases; unmatched junction bases: 4.

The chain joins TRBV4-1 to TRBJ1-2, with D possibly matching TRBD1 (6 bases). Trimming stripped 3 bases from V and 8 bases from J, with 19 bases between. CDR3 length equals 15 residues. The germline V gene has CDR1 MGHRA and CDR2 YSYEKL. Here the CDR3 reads CASSHIGQPGNGYTF. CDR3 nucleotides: TGCGCCAGCAGCCATATTGGACAGCCCGGCAACGGCTACACCTTC.

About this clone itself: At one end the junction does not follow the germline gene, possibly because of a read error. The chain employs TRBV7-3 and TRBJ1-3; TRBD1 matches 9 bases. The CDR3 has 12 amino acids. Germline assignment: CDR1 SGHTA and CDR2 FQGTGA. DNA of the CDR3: TGTGCCAGCAGCTTACGGGTTAGGGACAGGGTTTTT. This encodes CASSLRVRDRVF.

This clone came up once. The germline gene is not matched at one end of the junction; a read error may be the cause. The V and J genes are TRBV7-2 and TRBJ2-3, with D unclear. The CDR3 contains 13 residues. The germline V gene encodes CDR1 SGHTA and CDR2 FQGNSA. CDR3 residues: CASSLEVAGYGTF. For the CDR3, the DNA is TGTGCCAGCAGCTTAGAAGTGGCAGGTTACGGAACTTTT. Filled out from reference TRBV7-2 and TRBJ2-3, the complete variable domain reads GAGVSQSPSNKVTEKGKDVELRCDPISGHTALYWYRQSLGQGLEFLIYFQGNSAPDKSGLPSDRFSAERTGGSVSTLTIQRTQQEDSAVYLCASSLEVAGYGTFGPGTRLTVL.